The 21 T cell receptor beta chains below were found in one sample sequenced in a study of spatial heterogeneity in lung cancer. TCRdb re-called the 5' RACE reads through MiXCR, storing one row per CDR3 protein. The data show 15,000 to 20,000 distinct CDR3 sequences, 5% to 6.5% seen once. Time point indicated: blood at routine non-recurrence follow-up after resection. Source: PBMCs, taken at follow-up. The receptors derive from a male donor with early-stage non-small cell lung cancer.

This clonotype was recorded at least ten times. V gene TRBV28 combines with J gene TRBJ2-2; D is unclear. Trimming shortened V by 3 bases and J by 1 base, and 18 bases separated the two germline ends. CDR1 and CDR2 (germline): MDHEN, SYDVKM. This CDR3 contains 18 residues. The CDR3 reads CASSLPLDPEKNTGELFF. The CDR3 DNA follows: TGTGCCAGCAGTTTGCCCCTAGATCCGGAGAAGAACACCGGGGAGCTGTTTTTT.

This clonotype was seen many times. The V and J genes are TRBV20-1 and TRBJ2-7, with TRBD2 matching 8 bases. V lost 6 bases, J lost 5 bases, and 12 bases stayed unmatched. The CDR3 covers 14 residues. The germline CDR1 and CDR2 sequences are DFQATT and SNEGSKA (reference sequence). CDR3 nucleotides: TGCAGTGCGCAGAGCCATAGCGGGACGGACGAGCAGTACTTC. Translation: CSAQSHSGTDEQYF.

This clonotype was detected many times. The chain employs TRBV7-2 and TRBJ1-1; 7 nucleotides align to TRBD1. The CDR3 contains 15 residues. The germline V gene encodes CDR1 SGHTA and CDR2 FQGNSA. Germline trimming cut 4 bases from V and 5 bases from J; bases unmatched to any gene: 10. This CDR3 is CASSSTTGVWTEAFF. CDR3 sequence (DNA): TGTGCCAGCAGCTCAACCACAGGGGTGTGGACTGAAGCTTTCTTT.

This clonotype has at least ten counts. This chain connects TRBV9 to TRBJ2-2, with a weak D call TRBD2 (6 bases). The CDR3 has 16 residues. Germline CDR1 reads SGDLS; CDR2 reads YYNGEE. The V and J ends lost 0 bases and 4 bases respectively, with 13 bases between them. In DNA form, the CDR3 reads TGTGCCAGCAGCGTAGCGGGGCAGGGAGGCACCGGGGAGCTGTTTTTT. Amino acids: CASSVAGQGGTGELFF.

Many counts were recorded for this clonotype. This rearrangement joins TRBV28 to TRBJ2-3; D remains unclear. V was cut by 6 bases and J by 5 bases, with 12 bases left in between. Germline CDR1 reads MDHEN; CDR2 reads SYDVKM. The CDR3 has 13 residues. The CDR3 is CASSHGPVDTQYF. The CDR3 bases are TGTGCCAGCAGCCACGGACCCGTAGATACGCAGTATTTT.

This clonotype was detected many times. This chain connects TRBV28 to TRBJ1-1; D is unclear. The CDR3 runs 14 residues. Germline V CDR1 and CDR2: MDHEN, SYDVKM. V was cut by 3 bases and J by 1 base, with 9 bases left in between. The DNA for the CDR3 is TGTGCCAGCAGTTTGCCTTCCGGGAACACTGAAGCTTTCTTT. The encoded protein is CASSLPSGNTEAFF.

This clonotype was detected many times. This chain joins TRBV7-2 and TRBJ2-7; 11 bases match TRBD2. The length of the CDR3 is 15 residues. The germline V gene has CDR1 SGHTA and CDR2 FQGNSA. V trimming: 5 bases; J trimming: 2 bases; junction bases outside the gene matches: 5. The DNA for the CDR3 is TGTGCCAGCAGCATTACTAGCGGGAGTCCCTACGAGCAGTACTTC. This codes for CASSITSGSPYEQYF.

This clonotype has a count of ten or more. This sequence joins TRBV27 and TRBJ1-6, with D possibly matching TRBD1 (6 bases). Germline V gene sequence: CDR1 MNHEY, CDR2 SMNVEV (reference sequence). This CDR3 comprises 16 residues. Trimming took 6 bases from V and 0 from J, leaving 12 bases between them. This chain's CDR3 is CASSVTGTSYNSPLHF. The CDR3 bases are TGTGCCAGCAGCGTAACAGGGACCTCCTATAATTCACCCCTCCACTTT.

The sample holds many counts of this clonotype. The V call is TRBV28, the J call TRBJ2-7, with TRBD2 identical over 12 bases. Trimming at V came to 8 bases and at J to 3 bases, leaving 5 bases not matched to a gene. Looked up from germline, CDR1 is MDHEN and CDR2 is SYDVKM. The CDR3 is 14 residues long. CDR3 bases: TGTGCCAGCTTGAAGACTAGCGGGAGCTACGAGCAGTACTTC. Protein: CASLKTSGSYEQYF.

This clonotype was counted many times. The chain combines TRBV7-9 with TRBJ2-5, with D uncertain. V lost 3 bases to trimming and J lost 4 bases, with 3 bases between them. Germline lookup yields CDR1 SEHNR and CDR2 FQNEAQ (reference sequence). The CDR3 sequence is 11 residues long. The DNA for the CDR3 is TGTGCCAGCAGCTTCACAGAGACCCAGTACTTC. It is translated as CASSFTETQYF.

In this sample, this clonotype turned up many times. The chain combines TRBV27 with TRBJ1-2; possibly TRBD1 for D (5 bases). CDR3 length: 14 amino acids. Germline CDR1 is MNHEY and CDR2 is SMNVEV (reference sequence). Trimming took off 2 bases at V and 2 bases at J, with 9 bases between the two ends. CDR3 nucleotide sequence: TGTGCCAGCAGTTTAGGGCAGGGAAACTATGGCTACACCTTC. Translating gives CASSLGQGNYGYTF.

This clonotype was seen ten or more times. The chain has TRBV20-1 and TRBJ1-1; maybe TRBD1 (5 bases). The CDR3 has 13 amino acids. Germline CDR1 and CDR2: DFQATT and SNEGSKA (reference sequence). Trimming left V 5 bases short and J 6 bases short, with 16 bases between. The CDR3 bases are TGCAGTGCTGCTATTCCAGGGCGACCTGAAGCTTTCTTT. Its protein is CSAAIPGRPEAFF.

This clonotype was seen a handful of times. A much larger clone is a single base away; this may be a read error. CDR3 nucleotide sequence: TGTGCCAGCAGCGGCCGGGACGGGCCTTTCACAGATACGCAGTATTTT. Translation gives CASSGRDGPFTDTQYF. The chain combines TRBV21-1 with TRBJ2-3; the table assigns TRBD1, which was not confirmed against the DNA. TRBV21-1 is noted as a pseudogene. The CDR3 contains 16 residues.

This clonotype occurred many times. The gene calls are TRBV25-1 and TRBJ2-5; no definite D call. V lost 0 bases and J 5 bases, leaving 13 bases between the germline ends. Germline loops: CDR1 MGHDK, CDR2 SYGVNS. This CDR3 is built from 15 residues. CDR3 sequence: CASSEYRDSPETQYF. The DNA of the CDR3 is TGTGCCAGCAGTGAATATCGCGACTCCCCGGAGACCCAGTACTTC.

This clonotype was seen repeatedly, ten times or more. The chain has TRBV5-4 and TRBJ2-2, with D uncertain. Germline V gene data show CDR1 as SGHNT and CDR2 as YYREEE (reference sequence). Trimming removed 2 bases at V and 5 bases at J, with 13 bases between. This CDR3 is built from 15 residues. The CDR3 protein is CASSLQSSSTGELFF. The CDR3 nucleotides read TGTGCCAGCAGCTTACAGAGTTCATCGACCGGGGAGCTGTTTTTT.

There are many counts of this clonotype. The chain has TRBV11-2 and TRBJ2-1; 14 bases fit TRBD2. Germline V gene sequence: CDR1 SGHAT, CDR2 FQNNGV. V shed 5 bases, J shed 8 bases, and the junction held 11 bases outside the gene matches. The CDR3 has 17 amino acids. The CDR3 here is CASSATGTSGSIHEQFF. CDR3 nucleotide sequence: TGTGCCAGCAGCGCTACCGGGACTAGCGGGAGTATCCATGAGCAGTTCTTC.

Of note for this clonotype: At one end the junction does not follow the germline gene, possibly because of a read error. The V and J genes are TRBV24-1 and TRBJ2-3; 8 bases agree with TRBD1. Germline V lookup: CDR1 KGHDR, CDR2 SFDVKD. CDR3 size: 13 residues. CDR3 DNA: TGTGCCACCGAGGGACAGGCCACAGATACGCAATATTTT. Translation: CATEGQATDTQYF.

This clonotype has just a few counts. The chain has TRBV6-2 or TRBV6-3 and TRBJ2-1; possibly TRBD2 for D (6 bases). The CDR3 runs to 12 residues. Germline V CDR1 and CDR2: MNHEY, SVGEGT. V shed 10 bases and J shed 9 bases, with 16 bases lying between them. For the CDR3, the DNA is TGTGCCACCGCGGCGGGAAACGGTGAGCAGTTCTTC. Protein sequence: CATAAGNGEQFF.

In its sample, this clonotype was seen a few times. J is TRBJ2-7 and V is TRBV27; D perhaps matches TRBD1 (6 bases). Per the germline V gene, CDR1 is MNHEY and CDR2 is SMNVEV (reference sequence). V dropped 4 bases and J dropped 0 bases, with 10 bases sitting between them. This CDR3 is built from 14 residues. The CDR3 here is CASSSRQASYEQYF. CDR3 DNA: TGTGCCAGCAGTTCGCGACAGGCCTCCTACGAGCAGTACTTC.

This clonotype has ten or more counts. The chain carries TRBV2 and TRBJ1-5; D is possibly TRBD1 (5 bases). CDR1 SNHLY and CDR2 FYNNEI come from the germline V gene. V was pared by 8 bases and J by 3 bases, with 11 bases between. This CDR3 is 13 amino acids long. CDR3 loop: CASGRQSNQPQHF. The CDR3 DNA reads as TGTGCCAGCGGCAGACAGTCCAATCAGCCCCAGCATTTT.

The gene calls are TRBV12-3 or TRBV12-4 and TRBJ2-1; 16 bases are a match to TRBD2. The CDR3 totals 16 residues. The J segment lost 10 bases and the V segment lost 6 bases, leaving 9 bases of the junction unmatched. The CDR3 loop reads CASRPGLAGGVGEQFF. In DNA, the CDR3 is TGTGCCAGCAGGCCGGGACTAGCGGGGGGGGTCGGCGAGCAGTTCTTC.